The clone carrying this TCR beta chain has just a few counts. Its antigen is still unknown. The sample's time point: patch test 1, 2 weeks after DPC sensitization. Treatment denoted: therapeutic diphenylcyclopropenone sensitization with weekly scalp DPC. J gave up 6 bases and V 9 bases, and 11 bases lay outside the gene matches. The CDR3 is 15 amino acids. Each cDNA molecule in the library carried unique molecular identifiers. TCRdb called the RACE reads again in MiXCR, with one record for every CDR3 protein. The table includes some 400,000 distinct CDR3 sequences, roughly 4.8% detected once. This specimen belongs to a study of human T cells and chemical hapten exposure. Study-wide context: Patients received weekly diphenylcyclopropenone doses to the scalp throughout the roughly 23-week study. Findings and limits, study-wide: Among TCRs, those above 1 in 1000 frequency were unaffected by DPC sensitization.

The rearrangement joins TRBV12-3 or TRBV12-4 to TRBJ2-3, with 11 bases identical to TRBD1. Sample: whole blood, taken in connection with sensitization to the hapten diphenylcyclopropenone (DPC). This clonotype originated in a woman aged 45-65 years with alopecia areata. Some clones in this sample may be carry-over from other donors' samples. CDR3 protein: CASNVGQGAKDTQYF. The CDR3 DNA follows: TGTGCCAGTAATGTTGGACAGGGGGCGAAGGATACGCAGTATTTT.